These 27 T cell receptor beta chains share one sample of origin, sequenced in a study of blood T cell repertoires in COVID-19. Profiled with immunoSEQ multiplex PCR; TCRdb holds only in-frame clones, not every one. The table includes about 190,000 clones, 84% detected once. Sequenced input: peripheral blood. The receptors come from a woman aged 70-85 years with active or convalescent COVID-19.

The rearrangement links TRBV18 to TRBJ2-7, with TRBD1 identical over 7 bases. The CDR3 length is 15 residues. The junction had 7 bases not matched to a gene; V was cut back by 3 bases and J by 2 bases. CDR1 and CDR2 from the germline V gene are KGHSH and LQKENI. In DNA form, the CDR3 reads TGTGCCAGCTCACCTCGGGACAGCCCAACCTACGAGCAGTACTTC. Its protein is CASSPRDSPTYEQYF.

V and J are TRBV30 and TRBJ1-1, with no clear D. This CDR3 is built from 11 residues. V lost 3 bases, J lost 7 bases, and 9 bases lay in between. Germline V lookup: CDR1 GTSNPN, CDR2 SVGIG (reference sequence). The chain's CDR3 is CAWRDGVEAFF. CDR3 DNA sequence: TGTGCCTGGAGGGACGGGGTTGAAGCTTTCTTT.

The chain recombines TRBV5-6 with TRBJ2-3, with TRBD2 identical over 10 bases. V trimming: 0 bases; J trimming: 2 bases; junction bases outside the gene matches: 3. Germline V gene sequence: CDR1 SGHDT, CDR2 YYEEEE. CDR3 length: 16 amino acids. Written as DNA, the CDR3 is TGTGCCAGCAGCTTGGTTCTAGCGGGAGCCACAGATACGCAGTATTTT. Protein product: CASSLVLAGATDTQYF.

The rearrangement uses TRBV4-2 and TRBJ2-7, with 7 bases fitting TRBD2. The germline CDR1 and CDR2 sequences are LGHNA and YNFKEQ. J was trimmed by 3 bases and V by 3 bases; bases with no gene match: 8. The CDR3 covers 15 residues. This CDR3 reads CASSHNLADDYEQYF. In DNA form, the CDR3 reads TGTGCCAGCAGCCATAACCTAGCGGATGACTACGAGCAGTACTTC.

The chain employs TRBV6-5 and TRBJ2-1, with 7 bases identical to TRBD2. CDR1 is MNHEY and CDR2 is SVGAGI in the germline V gene. The CDR3 is 15 amino acids. V gave up 6 bases and J gave up 4 bases; unmatched junction bases: 9. Here the CDR3 reads CASRAREGQYNEQFF. The CDR3, as DNA: TGTGCCAGCAGGGCAAGGGAGGGCCAATACAATGAGCAGTTCTTC.

This chain joins TRBV6-5 and TRBJ1-2, with 7 bases identical to TRBD1. The V segment lost 6 bases and the J segment 6 bases; nucleotides outside the gene matches: 10. This CDR3 contains 14 residues. Germline V gene lookup returns CDR1 MNHEY and CDR2 SVGAGI. The CDR3 here is CASRPSTGRHGYTF. CDR3 nucleotide sequence: TGTGCCAGCAGACCTTCGACAGGGAGGCATGGCTACACCTTC.

The chain employs TRBV10-3 and TRBJ2-5, with D possibly being TRBD1 (6 bases). The CDR3 contains 14 residues. Trimming removed 6 bases at V and 1 base at J, with 12 bases between. In germline, CDR1 is ENHRY, CDR2 SYGVKD. The CDR3 DNA is TGTGCCATCAGCGCCGGGACAATCCAAGAGACCCAGTACTTC. This sequence encodes CAISAGTIQETQYF.

The table lists this clone with a count of one. V gene TRBV3-1 (or the pseudogene TRBV3-2) combines with J gene TRBJ2-7, with 9 positions matching TRBD2. The length of the CDR3 is 15 residues. From germline, CDR1 is LGHDT and CDR2 YNNKEL (reference sequence). Germline trimming cut 1 base from V and 2 bases from J; bases unmatched to any gene: 3. CDR3 DNA: TGTGCCAGCAGCCAAGGGCTAGCGGGACCCTACGAGCAGTACTTC. This translates into CASSQGLAGPYEQYF.

This chain uses TRBV4-1 with TRBJ2-1, with 7 positions matching TRBD2. The CDR3 covers 14 residues. CDR1 and CDR2 from the germline V gene are MGHRA and YSYEKL. With V trimmed by 6 bases and J by 10 bases, 12 bases remained unmatched. DNA of the CDR3: TGCGCCAGCAGGAAGTCGGCGGGAGCTCGAGAGCAGTTCTTC. Amino acids: CASRKSAGAREQFF.

The chain is built from TRBV4-1 and TRBJ2-6, with TRBD1 matching over 7 bases. With 1 base clipped from V and 0 bases from J, the junction kept 6 bases outside the gene matches. The CDR3 covers 18 residues. Germline V lookup: CDR1 MGHRA, CDR2 YSYEKL. In nucleotides, the CDR3 is TGCGCCAGCAGCCAAGCCTGGACAGGAAGCTCTGGGGCCAACGTCCTGACTTTC. Amino acids: CASSQAWTGSSGANVLTF.

V is TRBV7-3 and J is TRBJ2-2; TRBD1 matches at 8 bases. With V trimmed by 3 bases and J by 7 bases, 4 bases remained unmatched. The CDR3 runs 14 residues. The germline V gene has CDR1 SGHTA and CDR2 FQGTGA. In DNA form, the CDR3 reads TGTGCCAGCAGCTTGACAGGGGTCGGCGGGGAGCTGTTTTTT. Translated: CASSLTGVGGELFF.

The gene calls are TRBV6-5 and TRBJ2-7, with 8 bases aligning to TRBD1. Germline V CDR1 and CDR2: MNHEY, SVGAGI. CDR3 length equals 14 residues. The ends lost 6 bases at V and 3 bases at J; junction bases unmatched: 7. CDR3 DNA: TGTGCCAGCAGCCCCTCGGACAGGGACTACGAGCAGTACTTC. Protein sequence: CASSPSDRDYEQYF.

This chain uses TRBV10-3 with TRBJ1-1; D may be TRBD1 (5 bases). The CDR3 has 12 residues. Per the germline V gene, CDR1 is ENHRY and CDR2 is SYGVKD. Trimming pared 7 bases from V and 1 base from J, leaving 7 bases between. CDR3 DNA sequence: TGTGCCATCACCGACAGGAACACTGAAGCTTTCTTT. It encodes CAITDRNTEAFF.

J is TRBJ1-3 and V is TRBV6-5, with 7 positions matching TRBD1. The CDR3 is 14 residues long. With V trimmed by 5 bases and J by 0 bases, 1 base remained unmatched. Germline CDR1 is MNHEY and CDR2 is SVGAGI. The CDR3 protein is CASSRDSSGNTIYF. The CDR3 nucleotides read TGTGCCAGCAGTCGGGACAGCTCTGGAAACACCATATATTTT.

The V gene is TRBV30, the J gene TRBJ1-3; D is uncertain. Trimming took off 4 bases at V and 0 bases at J, with 10 bases between the two ends. This CDR3 comprises 14 residues. Germline V gene sequence: CDR1 GTSNPN, CDR2 SVGIG (reference sequence). CDR3 nucleotides: TGTGCCTGGAATAACCTAAACTCTGGAAACACCATATATTTT. It codes for CAWNNLNSGNTIYF.

V is TRBV29-1 and J is TRBJ2-1, with TRBD1 matching over 7 bases. The V segment lost 2 bases and the J segment 5 bases; nucleotides outside the gene matches: 6. The CDR3 extends over 14 amino acids. Germline lookup yields CDR1 SQVTM and CDR2 ANQGSEA. The CDR3 loop is CSVENGQGDNEQFF. In nucleotides, the CDR3 is TGCAGCGTTGAAAATGGGCAGGGGGACAATGAGCAGTTCTTC.

The chain has TRBV29-1 and TRBJ1-2; 7 bases agree with TRBD1. The germline CDR1 and CDR2 sequences are SQVTM and ANQGSEA. The CDR3 consists of 13 residues. The V and J ends lost 6 bases and 2 bases, in that order; junction bases with no gene match: 6. As DNA, the CDR3 is TGCAGCGTGGGGGACAGTGTGAACTATGGCTACACCTTC. The encoded protein is CSVGDSVNYGYTF.

This sequence joins TRBV18 and TRBJ2-1; 12 bases are shared with TRBD2. The V segment lost 0 bases and the J segment 15 bases; nucleotides outside the gene matches: 12. This CDR3 has 16 residues. Germline lookup yields CDR1 KGHSH and CDR2 LQKENI. DNA of the CDR3: TGTGCCAGCTCACCACCGTTGGGACTAGCGGGCTTCCGGGGGTTCTTC. It is translated as CASSPPLGLAGFRGFF.

The chain is built from TRBV11-3 and TRBJ2-2, with D maybe TRBD2 (6 bases). V was clipped by 2 bases and J by 3 bases, with 16 bases between them. Germline CDR1 is SGHNT and CDR2 is YENEEA. The CDR3 covers 17 residues. CDR3 loop: CASSLSLWGVYTGELFF. In DNA form, the CDR3 reads TGTGCCAGCAGCTTATCACTTTGGGGGGTATACACCGGGGAGCTGTTTTTT.

V and J are TRBV7-8 and TRBJ2-7; TRBD1 matches 10 bases. V shed 6 bases and J 5 bases; nucleotides not matched to a gene: 13. The CDR3 length is 16 residues. Germline CDR1 SGHVS, CDR2 FQNEAQ. The CDR3 reads CASSGEPGQGSHEQYF. CDR3 coding DNA: TGTGCCAGCAGTGGTGAACCGGGACAGGGGAGCCACGAGCAGTACTTC.

The sample holds one count of this clone. The chain recombines TRBV9 with TRBJ2-7, with D tentatively TRBD2 (6 bases). The germline V gene has CDR1 SGDLS and CDR2 YYNGEE. V was cut by 0 bases and J by 2 bases, with 9 bases left in between. This CDR3 spans 14 amino acids. The CDR3 nucleotides are TGTGCCAGCAGCGTAGACTGGGGGGCCTACGAGCAGTACTTC. It translates to CASSVDWGAYEQYF.

The V and J genes are TRBV18 and TRBJ1-1; D may be TRBD1 (5 bases). The V end lost 6 bases, the J end lost 0 bases, and 11 bases lay between the germline ends. Germline CDR1 is KGHSH and CDR2 is LQKENI. CDR3 length: 14 residues. DNA for the CDR3: TGTGCCAGCTCCCGGGACTTCCTGAACACTGAAGCTTTCTTT. It yields the protein CASSRDFLNTEAFF.

V is TRBV24-1 and J is TRBJ2-3, with 12 bases lining up with TRBD2. Per germline, CDR1 KGHDR and CDR2 SFDVKD. Trimming at V came to 4 bases and at J to 3 bases, leaving 4 bases not matched to a gene. CDR3 length: 16 residues. CDR3: CATSDPGTSGTDTQYF. CDR3 nucleotide sequence: TGTGCCACCAGTGACCCCGGGACTAGCGGGACAGATACGCAGTATTTT.

This chain's CDR3 is CATQGQKGGPRSRLTYGYTF. The CDR3 DNA follows: TGCGCCACCCAGGGCCAGAAGGGGGGGCCCAGGTCCCGTCTTACTTATGGCTACACCTTC. The gene calls are TRBV5-1 and TRBJ1-2; a weak D match, TRBD1 (6 bases). Germline values: CDR1 SGHRS, CDR2 YFSETQ. V lost 9 bases to trimming and J lost 5 bases, with 38 bases between them. This CDR3 has 20 amino acids.

CDR3 sequence: CASSFSSWNTGELFF. CDR3 nucleotide sequence: TGTGCCAGCAGCTTCTCTTCCTGGAACACCGGGGAGCTGTTTTTT. The chain is built from TRBV11-2 and TRBJ2-2; no clear D. This CDR3 spans 15 amino acids. Trimming stripped 3 bases from V and 1 base from J, with 9 bases between. Germline V gene lookup returns CDR1 SGHAT and CDR2 FQNNGV.

V gene TRBV9 combines with J gene TRBJ2-3; unclear D gene. This CDR3 region has 16 residues. Per germline, CDR1 SGDLS and CDR2 YYNGEE. Trimming took 4 bases from V and 0 from J, leaving 15 bases between them. The CDR3 nucleotides read TGTGCCAGCAGCCCAGGTACACCCTCTAGCACAGATACGCAGTATTTT. Residues: CASSPGTPSSTDTQYF.

The chain couples TRBV7-3 to TRBJ2-5; D is unresolved. With 0 bases removed from V and 0 bases from J, the gap between germline ends came to 2 bases. Per the germline V gene, CDR1 is SGHTA and CDR2 is FQGTGA. The CDR3 has 13 amino acids. The CDR3 region has the DNA TGTGCCAGCAGCTTAACCTACCAAGAGACCCAGTACTTC. Amino acid sequence: CASSLTYQETQYF. Full variable domain (remainder filled in from reference TRBV7-3 and TRBJ2-5): GAGVSQTPSNKVTEKGKYVELRCDPISGHTALYWYRQSLGQGPEFLIYFQGTGAADDSGLPNDRFFAVRPEGSVSTLKIQRTERGDSAVYLCASSLTYQETQYFGPGTRLLVL.